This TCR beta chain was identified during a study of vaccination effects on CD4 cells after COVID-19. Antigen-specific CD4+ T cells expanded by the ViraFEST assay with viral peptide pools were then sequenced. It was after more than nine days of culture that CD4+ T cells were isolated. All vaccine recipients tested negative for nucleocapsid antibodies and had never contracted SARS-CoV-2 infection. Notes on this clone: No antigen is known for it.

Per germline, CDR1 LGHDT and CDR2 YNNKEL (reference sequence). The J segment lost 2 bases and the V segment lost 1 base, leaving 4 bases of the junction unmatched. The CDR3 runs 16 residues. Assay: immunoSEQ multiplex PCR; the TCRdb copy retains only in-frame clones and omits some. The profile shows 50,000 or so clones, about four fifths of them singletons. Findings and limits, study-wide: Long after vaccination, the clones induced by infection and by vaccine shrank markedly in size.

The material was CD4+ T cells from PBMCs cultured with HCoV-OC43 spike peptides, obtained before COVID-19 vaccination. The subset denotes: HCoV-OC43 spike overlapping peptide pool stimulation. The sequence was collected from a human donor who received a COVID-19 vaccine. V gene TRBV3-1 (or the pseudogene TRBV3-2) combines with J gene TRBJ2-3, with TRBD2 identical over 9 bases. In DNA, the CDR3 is TGTGCCAGCAGCCAAGGGCTAGCGGGGAACACAGATACGCAGTATTTT. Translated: CASSQGLAGNTDTQYF.